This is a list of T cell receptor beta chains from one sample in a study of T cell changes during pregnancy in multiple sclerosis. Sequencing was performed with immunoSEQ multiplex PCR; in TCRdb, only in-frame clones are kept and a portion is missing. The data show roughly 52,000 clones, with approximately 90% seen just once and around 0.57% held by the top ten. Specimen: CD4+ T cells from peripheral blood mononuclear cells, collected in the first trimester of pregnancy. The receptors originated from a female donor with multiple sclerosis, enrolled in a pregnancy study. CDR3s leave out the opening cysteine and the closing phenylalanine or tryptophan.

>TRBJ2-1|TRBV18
ASSQIGQRVHEQF
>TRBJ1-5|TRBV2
ASSSRGMNQPQH
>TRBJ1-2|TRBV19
ASSMMLQAYGYT
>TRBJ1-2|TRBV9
ASSARDTGVNYGYT
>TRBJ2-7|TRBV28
ASSHTPWDRGYEQY
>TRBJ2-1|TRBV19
ASTVGQGNNEQF
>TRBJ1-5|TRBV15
ATSRVGSQPQH
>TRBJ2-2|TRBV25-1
ASSAPGNTGELF
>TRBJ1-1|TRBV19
ASSITGGRTEAF
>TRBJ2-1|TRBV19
ASSNSRSSYNEQF
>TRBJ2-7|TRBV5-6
ASSLQGFGVLLEQY
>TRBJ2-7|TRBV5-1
ASRLAGGPYEQY
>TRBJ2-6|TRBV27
ASHRGGPLT
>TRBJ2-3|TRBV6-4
ASSDSWGVGDTQY
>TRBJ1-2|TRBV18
ASSPTGQPNYGYT
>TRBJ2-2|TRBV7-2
ASSSRSANTGELF
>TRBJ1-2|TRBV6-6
ASTEGARYGYT
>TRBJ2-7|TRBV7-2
ASSYYDRDEQY
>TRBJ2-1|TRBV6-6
ASSSLGGVNEQF
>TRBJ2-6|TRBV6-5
ASTRGTSGANVLT
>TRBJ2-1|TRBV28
ASRVLAEYNEQF
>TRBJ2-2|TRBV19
ASSIQRGPTITGELF
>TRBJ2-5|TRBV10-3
AISGGTSGNQETQY
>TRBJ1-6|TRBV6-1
ASSARQGRHSPLH
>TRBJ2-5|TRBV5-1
ASSPLGLTKETQY
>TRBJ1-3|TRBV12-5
ASTGVGNTIY
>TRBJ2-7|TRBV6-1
ASSEPGQGTYEQY
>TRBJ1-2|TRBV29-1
SVEWETYGYT
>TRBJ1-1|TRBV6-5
ASSPGGLNTEAF
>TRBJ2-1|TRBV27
ASSPGLAFPTTYNEQF
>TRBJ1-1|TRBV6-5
ASSSRLTEAF
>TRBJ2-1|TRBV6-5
ASRGASGNNEQF
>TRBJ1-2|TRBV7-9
ASSLVGSYGYT
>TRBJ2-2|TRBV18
ASSQPGQGNTGELF
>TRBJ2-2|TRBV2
ASSENSITGELF
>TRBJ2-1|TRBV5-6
ASSFQGGEQF
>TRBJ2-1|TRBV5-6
ASSLPAGIVDNEQF
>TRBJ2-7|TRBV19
ASSIPGGPPYEQY
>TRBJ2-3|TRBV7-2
ASSLVGPPTDTQY
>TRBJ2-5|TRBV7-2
ASSQGRGWGQETQY
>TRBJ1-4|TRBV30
AWSMTGGNEKLF